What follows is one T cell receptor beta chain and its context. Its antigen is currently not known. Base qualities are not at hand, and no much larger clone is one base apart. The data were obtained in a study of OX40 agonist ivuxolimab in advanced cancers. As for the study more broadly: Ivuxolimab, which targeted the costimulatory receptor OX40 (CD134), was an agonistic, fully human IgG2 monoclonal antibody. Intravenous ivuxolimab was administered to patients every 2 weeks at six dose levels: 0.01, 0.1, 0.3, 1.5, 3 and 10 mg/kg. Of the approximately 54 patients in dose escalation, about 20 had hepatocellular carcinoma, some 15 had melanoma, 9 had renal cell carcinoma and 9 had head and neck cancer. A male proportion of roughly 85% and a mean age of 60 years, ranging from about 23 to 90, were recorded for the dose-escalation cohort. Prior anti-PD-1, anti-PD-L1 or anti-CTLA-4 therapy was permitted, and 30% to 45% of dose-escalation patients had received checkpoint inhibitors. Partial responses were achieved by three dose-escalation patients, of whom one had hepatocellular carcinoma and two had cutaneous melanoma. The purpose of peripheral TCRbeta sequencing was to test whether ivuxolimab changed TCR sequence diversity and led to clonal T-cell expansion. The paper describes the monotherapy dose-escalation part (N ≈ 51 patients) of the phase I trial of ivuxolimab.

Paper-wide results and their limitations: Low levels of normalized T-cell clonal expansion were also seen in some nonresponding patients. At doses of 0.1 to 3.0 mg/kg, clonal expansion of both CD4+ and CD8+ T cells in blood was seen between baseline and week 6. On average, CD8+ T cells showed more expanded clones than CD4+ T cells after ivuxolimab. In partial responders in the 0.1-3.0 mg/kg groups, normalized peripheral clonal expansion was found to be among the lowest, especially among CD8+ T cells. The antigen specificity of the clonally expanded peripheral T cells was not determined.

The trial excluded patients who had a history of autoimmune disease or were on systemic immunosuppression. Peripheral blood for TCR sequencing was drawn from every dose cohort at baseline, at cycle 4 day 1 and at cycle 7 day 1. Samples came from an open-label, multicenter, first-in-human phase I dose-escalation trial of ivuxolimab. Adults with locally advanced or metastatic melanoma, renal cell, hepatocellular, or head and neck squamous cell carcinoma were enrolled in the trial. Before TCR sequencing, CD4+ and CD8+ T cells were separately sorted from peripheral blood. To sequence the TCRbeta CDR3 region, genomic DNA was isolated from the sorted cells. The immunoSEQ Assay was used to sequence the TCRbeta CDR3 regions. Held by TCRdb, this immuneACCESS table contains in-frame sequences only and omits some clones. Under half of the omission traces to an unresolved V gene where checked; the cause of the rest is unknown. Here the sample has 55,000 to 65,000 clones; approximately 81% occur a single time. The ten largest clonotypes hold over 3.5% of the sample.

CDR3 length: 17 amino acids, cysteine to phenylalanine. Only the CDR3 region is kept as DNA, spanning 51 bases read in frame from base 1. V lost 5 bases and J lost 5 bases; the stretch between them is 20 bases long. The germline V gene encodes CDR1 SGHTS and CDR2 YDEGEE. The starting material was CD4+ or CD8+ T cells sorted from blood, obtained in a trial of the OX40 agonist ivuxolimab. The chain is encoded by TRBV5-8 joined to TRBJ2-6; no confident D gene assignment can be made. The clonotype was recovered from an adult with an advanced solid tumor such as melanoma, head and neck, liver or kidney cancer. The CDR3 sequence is CASSLITTQSRANVLTF. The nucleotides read TGTGCCAGCAGTCTAATCACCACACAAAGTCGGGCCAACGTCCTGACTTTC.